This record looks at one T cell receptor (beta chain) sequence and its context. Profiling relied on immunoSEQ multiplex PCR, and the TCRdb table lists in-frame clones only, not all of them. Here the sample spans around 180,000 clones, roughly 81% being singletons. This record comes from a study of blood T cell repertoires in COVID-19. Trimming removed 0 bases from V and 4 bases from J; junction bases left unmatched: 8. The CDR3 has 17 amino acids. From germline, CDR1 is LGHNA and CDR2 YNFKEQ. This clonotype was sampled from an elderly woman with COVID-19, enrolled during active disease. Sequenced material: peripheral blood. This chain connects TRBV4-2 to TRBJ1-4; TRBD1 agrees at 7 bases. CDR3 DNA sequence: TGTGCCAGCAGCCAAGACCTCGGGGACAGTTATAATGAAAAACTGTTTTTT. Residues: CASSQDLGDSYNEKLFF.